This TCR beta chain was retrieved from a study of blood T cell repertoires in COVID-19. Study overall: Donors in the United States, Italy and Spain gave samples during acute or convalescent COVID-19. Sources were T cells, B-cell-depleted T cells, or PBMCs; the material itself was cDNA or gDNA.

From germline, CDR1 is LNHDA and CDR2 SQIVND (reference sequence). The germline V and J ends were trimmed by 9 bases and 5 bases, with 17 bases remaining between them. This CDR3 region has 14 residues. Per the authors' pipeline: Quantification of nucleated cells was approximated via reference gene primer amplification. This table comes from immunoSEQ multiplex PCR, and its TCRdb copy is limited to in-frame clones, with some not included. D and trimming were read from the DNA, whereas the V and J calls and clone size are those reported in that table. The data hold under 450,000 clones, with around 84% observed a single time.

This TCR was recovered from a human donor with acute or convalescent COVID-19. The donor label of this sample is uncertain. The material sequenced was peripheral blood. The rearrangement links TRBV19 to TRBJ1-3; possibly TRBD1 for D (5 bases). The CDR3 nucleotides read TGTGCCAGCCGGGCCCCAGGGCTAAGAAACACCATATATTTT. Translated, it gives CASRAPGLRNTIYF.